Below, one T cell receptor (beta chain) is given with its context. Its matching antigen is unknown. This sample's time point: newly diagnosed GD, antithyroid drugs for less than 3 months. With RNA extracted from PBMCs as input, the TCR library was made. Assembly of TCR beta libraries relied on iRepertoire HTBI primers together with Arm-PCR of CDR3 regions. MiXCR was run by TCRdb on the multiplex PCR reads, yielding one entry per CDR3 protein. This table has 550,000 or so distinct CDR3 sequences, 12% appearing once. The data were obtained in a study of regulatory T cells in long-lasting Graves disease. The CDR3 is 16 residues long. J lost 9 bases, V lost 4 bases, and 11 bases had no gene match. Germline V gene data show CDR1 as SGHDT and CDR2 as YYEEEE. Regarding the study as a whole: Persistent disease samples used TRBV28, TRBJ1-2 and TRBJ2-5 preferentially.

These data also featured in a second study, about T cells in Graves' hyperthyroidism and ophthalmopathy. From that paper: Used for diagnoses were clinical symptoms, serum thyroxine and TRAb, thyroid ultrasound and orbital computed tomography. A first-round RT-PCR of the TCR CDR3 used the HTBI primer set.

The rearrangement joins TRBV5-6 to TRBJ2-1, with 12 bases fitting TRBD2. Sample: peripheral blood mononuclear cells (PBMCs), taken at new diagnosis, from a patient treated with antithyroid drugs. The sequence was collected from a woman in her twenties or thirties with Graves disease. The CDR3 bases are TGTGCCAGCAGCGGACCGGGACTAGCGGGCACGGGTGAGCAGTTCTTC. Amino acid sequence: CASSGPGLAGTGEQFF.